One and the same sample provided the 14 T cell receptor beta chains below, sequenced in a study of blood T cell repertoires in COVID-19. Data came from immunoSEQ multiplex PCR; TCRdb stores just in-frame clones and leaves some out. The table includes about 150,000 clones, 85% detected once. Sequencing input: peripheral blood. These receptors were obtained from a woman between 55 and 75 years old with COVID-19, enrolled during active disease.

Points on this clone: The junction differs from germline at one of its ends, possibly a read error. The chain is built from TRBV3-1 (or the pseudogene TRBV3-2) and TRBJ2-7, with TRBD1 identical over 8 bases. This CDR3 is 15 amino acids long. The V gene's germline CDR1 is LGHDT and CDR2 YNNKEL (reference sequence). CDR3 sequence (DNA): TGTGCCAGCAGTCAAGCAGGGGGCCCGGCGTACGAGCAGTACTTC. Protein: CASSQAGGPAYEQYF.

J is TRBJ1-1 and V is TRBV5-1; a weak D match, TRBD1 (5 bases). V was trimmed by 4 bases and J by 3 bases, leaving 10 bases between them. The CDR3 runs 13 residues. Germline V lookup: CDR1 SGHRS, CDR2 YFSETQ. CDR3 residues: CASSPTTDTEAFF. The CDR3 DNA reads TGCGCCAGCAGCCCAACGACAGACACTGAAGCTTTCTTT.

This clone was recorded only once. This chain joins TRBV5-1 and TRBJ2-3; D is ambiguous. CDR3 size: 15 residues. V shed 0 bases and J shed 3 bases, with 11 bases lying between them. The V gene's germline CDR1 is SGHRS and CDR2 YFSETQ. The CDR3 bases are TGCGCCAGCAGCTTGGGAGTTAGTCTAACAGATACGCAGTATTTT. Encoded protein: CASSLGVSLTDTQYF.

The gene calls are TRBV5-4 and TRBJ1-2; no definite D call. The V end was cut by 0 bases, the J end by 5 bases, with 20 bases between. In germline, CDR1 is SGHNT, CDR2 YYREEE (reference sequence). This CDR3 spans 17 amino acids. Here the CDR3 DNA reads TGTGCCAGCAGCTTGGGGTCTGCAGGCGGCCCGGGGTATGGCTACACCTTC. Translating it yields CASSLGSAGGPGYGYTF.

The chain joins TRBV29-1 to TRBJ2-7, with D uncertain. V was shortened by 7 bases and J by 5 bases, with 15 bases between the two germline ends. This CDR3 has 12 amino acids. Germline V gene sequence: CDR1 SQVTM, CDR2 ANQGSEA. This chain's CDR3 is CSGRGSRNEQYF. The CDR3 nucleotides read TGCAGCGGCCGAGGTTCTAGAAACGAGCAGTACTTC.

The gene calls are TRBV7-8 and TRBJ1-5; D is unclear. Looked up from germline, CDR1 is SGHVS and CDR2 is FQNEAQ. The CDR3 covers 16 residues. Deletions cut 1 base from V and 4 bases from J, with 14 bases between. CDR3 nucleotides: TGTGCCAGCAGCTTAGTTGCGAAAGTTGCAAATCAGCCCCAGCATTTT. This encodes CASSLVAKVANQPQHF.

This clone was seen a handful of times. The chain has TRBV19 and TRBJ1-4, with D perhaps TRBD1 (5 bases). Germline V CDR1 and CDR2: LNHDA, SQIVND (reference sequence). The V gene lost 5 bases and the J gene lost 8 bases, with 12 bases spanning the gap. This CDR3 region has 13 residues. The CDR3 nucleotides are TGTGCCAGTAGTTTGGGGCCCGAGGAAAAACTGTTTTTT. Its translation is CASSLGPEEKLFF.

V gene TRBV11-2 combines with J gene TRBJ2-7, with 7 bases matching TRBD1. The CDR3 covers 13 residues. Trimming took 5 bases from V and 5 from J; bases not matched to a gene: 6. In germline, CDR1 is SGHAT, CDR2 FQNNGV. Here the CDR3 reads CASSNRQGNEQYV. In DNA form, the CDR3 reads TGTGCCAGCAGCAACAGACAGGGAAACGAGCAGTACGTC.

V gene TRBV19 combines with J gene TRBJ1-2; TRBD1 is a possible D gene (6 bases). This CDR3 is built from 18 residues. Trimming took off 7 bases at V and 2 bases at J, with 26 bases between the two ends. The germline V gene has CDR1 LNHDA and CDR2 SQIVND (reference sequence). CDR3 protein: CASTESIGVGAGNYGYTF. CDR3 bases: TGTGCCAGTACTGAGAGTATAGGCGTGGGGGCCGGCAACTATGGCTACACCTTC.

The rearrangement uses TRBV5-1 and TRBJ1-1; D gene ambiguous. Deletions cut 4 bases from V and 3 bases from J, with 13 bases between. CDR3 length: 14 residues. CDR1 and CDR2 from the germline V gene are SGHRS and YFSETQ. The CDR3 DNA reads TGCGCCAGCAGCCCCCTCAGCGGAGACACTGAAGCTTTCTTT. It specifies CASSPLSGDTEAFF.

The CDR3 reads CASGQPGFGNTIYF. The CDR3 DNA sequence: TGTGCCAGCGGACAGCCGGGGTTTGGAAACACCATATATTTT. V usage is TRBV6-5 and J usage is TRBJ1-3, with D perhaps matching TRBD1 (6 bases). The V gene lost 8 bases and the J gene lost 3 bases, with 14 bases spanning the gap. There are 14 residues in the CDR3. Germline CDR1 MNHEY, CDR2 SVGAGI.

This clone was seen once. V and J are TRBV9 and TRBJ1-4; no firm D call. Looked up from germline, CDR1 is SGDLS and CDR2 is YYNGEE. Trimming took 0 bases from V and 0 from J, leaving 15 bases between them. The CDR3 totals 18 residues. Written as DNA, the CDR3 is TGTGCCAGCAGCGTAGGGGCACAAACCCCGACAACTAATGAAAAACTGTTTTTT. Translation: CASSVGAQTPTTNEKLFF.

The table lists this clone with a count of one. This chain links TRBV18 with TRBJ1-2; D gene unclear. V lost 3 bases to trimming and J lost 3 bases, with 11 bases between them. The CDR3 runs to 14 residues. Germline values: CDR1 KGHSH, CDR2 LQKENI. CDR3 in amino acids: CASSPPLEHYGYTF. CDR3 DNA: TGTGCCAGCTCACCCCCTTTGGAGCACTATGGCTACACCTTC.

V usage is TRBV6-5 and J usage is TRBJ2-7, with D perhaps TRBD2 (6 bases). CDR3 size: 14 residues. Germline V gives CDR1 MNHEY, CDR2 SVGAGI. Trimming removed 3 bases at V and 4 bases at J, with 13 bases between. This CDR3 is CASSYYRDSYEQYF. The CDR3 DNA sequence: TGTGCCAGCAGTTATTACCGGGACTCTTACGAGCAGTACTTC.